Presented here are 18 T cell receptor beta chains from one specimen sequenced in a study of blood T cells in healthy people across ages. The second PCR ran about 6 to 12 cycles with a sample-barcoded 5' primer and J-beta primers. MiXCR was run by TCRdb on the 5' RACE reads, yielding one entry per CDR3 protein. There are nearly 800,000 distinct CDR3 sequences in the sample; approximately 25% occur only once, and under 4.5% lies in the top ten. These same data were also listed under a study on T cells of mothers and their children.

The sample comprised blood. The receptor set was obtained from a boy between 10 and 17 years old in good health.

In DNA form, the CDR3 reads TGTGCCAGCATTAGTGACGCGAACACCGGGGAGCTGTTTTTT. Encoded protein: CASISDANTGELFF. The chain links TRBV2 to TRBJ2-2; unclear D gene. CDR3 size: 14 residues. V dropped 7 bases and J dropped 0 bases, with 9 bases sitting between them. Germline-derived CDR1 and CDR2 are SNHLY and FYNNEI.

This clonotype was recorded a few times. The J gene is TRBJ2-1, the V gene TRBV4-2, with 11 bases fitting TRBD2. This CDR3 has 22 residues. V lost 0 bases and J lost 8; bases outside the gene matches: 24. Germline V gene data show CDR1 as LGHNA and CDR2 as YNFKEQ. For the CDR3, the DNA is TGTGCCAGCAGCCAAGAGACCCCACGGGACAGGGCTCTAGCGGGAGGTAACGATGAGCAGTTCTTC. This sequence encodes CASSQETPRDRALAGGNDEQFF.

This clonotype was observed at least ten times. V usage is TRBV20-1 and J usage is TRBJ2-4; no clear D. The V end lost 0 bases, the J end lost 0 bases, and 9 bases lay between the germline ends. The CDR3 sequence is 15 residues long. Germline V lookup: CDR1 DFQATT, CDR2 SNEGSKA (reference sequence). CDR3: CSAREGSTAKNIQYF. Written as DNA, the CDR3 is TGCAGTGCTAGAGAGGGTTCCACAGCCAAAAACATTCAGTACTTC.

There are a few counts of this clonotype. V is TRBV20-1 and J is TRBJ2-4; 10 nucleotides match TRBD2. The CDR3 length is 17 residues. Looked up from germline, CDR1 is DFQATT and CDR2 is SNEGSKA (reference sequence). The V segment lost 5 bases and the J segment 1 base; nucleotides outside the gene matches: 11. The CDR3 nucleotides read TGCAGTGCTGAACAAAAAGGACTAGCGGACGCCAAAAACATTCAGTACTTC. It codes for CSAEQKGLADAKNIQYF.

This clonotype has more than one count but fewer than ten. V gene TRBV7-9 combines with J gene TRBJ2-1; D unresolved. Germline V gene data show CDR1 as SEHNR and CDR2 as FQNEAQ (reference sequence). Trimming removed 5 bases from V and 0 bases from J, with 8 bases in between. There are 14 residues in the CDR3. The DNA of the CDR3 is TGTGCCAGCAGCCCCCGCGGCTCCTACAATGAGCAGTTCTTC. Residues: CASSPRGSYNEQFF.

The V and J genes are TRBV12-3 or TRBV12-4 and TRBJ1-1; 10 positions agree with TRBD1. V lost 6 bases, J lost 1 base, and 2 bases stayed unmatched. The CDR3 extends over 14 amino acids. In DNA form, the CDR3 reads TGTGCCAGCAGAAGGGACAGGGGGAACACTGAAGCTTTCTTT. Its protein product is CASRRDRGNTEAFF.

This clonotype came up a few times. This chain uses TRBV30 with TRBJ1-1; the D is unclear. The CDR3 has 14 amino acids. The germline V and J ends were trimmed by 0 bases and 0 bases, with 8 bases remaining between them. Germline assignment: CDR1 GTSNPN and CDR2 SVGIG (reference sequence). The CDR3 DNA reads TGTGCCTGGAGTGTACTCCGGGTGAACACTGAAGCTTTCTTT. Protein product: CAWSVLRVNTEAFF.

CDR3 nucleotides: TGTGCCAGCAGCTTACAAGATAGTACGCAGTATTTT. Protein: CASSLQDSTQYF. The chain is built from TRBV13 and TRBJ2-3; D uncertain. Trimming shortened V by 2 bases and J by 8 bases, and 8 bases separated the two germline ends. The CDR3 totals 12 residues. The germline V gene encodes CDR1 PRHDT and CDR2 FYEKMQ (reference sequence).

The CDR3, as DNA: TGCGCCAGCAGCCTCCCCAATCAGGGAAACACTGAAGCTTTCTTT. Translation gives CASSLPNQGNTEAFF. V is TRBV4-1 and J is TRBJ1-1, with a tentative D call TRBD1 (5 bases). Looked up from germline, CDR1 is MGHRA and CDR2 is YSYEKL. The V end was cut by 4 bases, the J end by 2 bases, with 14 bases between. This CDR3 is built from 15 residues.

In this sample, this clonotype turned up a few times. The J gene is TRBJ1-2, the V gene TRBV28, with 7 bases lining up with TRBD1. The germline V gene has CDR1 MDHEN and CDR2 SYDVKM. V lost 3 bases to trimming and J lost 6 bases; unmatched junction nucleotides: 7. This CDR3 is built from 14 residues. The CDR3 reads CASSLSETGHGYTF. In DNA, the CDR3 is TGTGCCAGCAGTTTGTCCGAGACAGGGCATGGCTACACCTTC.

This clonotype was found a few times. V and J are TRBV12-3 or TRBV12-4 and TRBJ2-3; D is perhaps TRBD2 (6 bases). The CDR3 spans 13 residues. V lost 5 bases and J lost 5, with 11 bases in between. CDR3 nucleotides: TGTGCCAGCAGTACTCGGAGGGGAGATACGCAGTATTTT. Translation: CASSTRRGDTQYF.

With respect to this clonotype: One junction end does not reproduce the germline sequence, and a read error may be involved. The J gene is TRBJ2-3, the V gene TRBV20-1; D possibly uses TRBD1 or TRBD2 (6 bases each). Germline V CDR1 and CDR2: DFQATT, SNEGSKA (reference sequence). The CDR3 consists of 14 residues. In DNA form, the CDR3 reads TGCAGTGCCCTCGGAGGGATGTGGACAGATGCGCAGTATTTT. It encodes CSALGGMWTDAQYF.

There are a few counts of this clonotype. This sequence joins TRBV20-1 and TRBJ1-2; 8 bases are shared with TRBD1. Germline V gene data show CDR1 as DFQATT and CDR2 as SNEGSKA (reference sequence). The V segment lost 1 base and the J segment 6 bases; nucleotides outside the gene matches: 7. The CDR3 spans 14 residues. The CDR3 region has the DNA TGCAGTGCTAGAGGGAAACAGGGGGTAGATGGCTACACCTTC. It yields the protein CSARGKQGVDGYTF.

The chain links TRBV10-3 to TRBJ2-3, with 7 bases matching TRBD2. Looked up from germline, CDR1 is ENHRY and CDR2 is SYGVKD. The V segment lost 10 bases and the J segment 4 bases; nucleotides outside the gene matches: 11. This CDR3 spans 14 amino acids. The CDR3 here is CATHGLDSPDTQYF. In DNA form, the CDR3 reads TGTGCCACCCATGGACTAGATAGCCCAGATACGCAGTATTTT.

The chain recombines TRBV28 with TRBJ2-5; D remains ambiguous. The closer fit of TRBJ2-7 to the DNA end suggests the J call may be wrong. Germline V gives CDR1 MDHEN, CDR2 SYDVKM. The CDR3 length is 15 residues. In DNA form, the CDR3 reads TGTGCCAGCAGTTTATTCACTTCTAGCTCCTACGAGCAGTACTTC. It yields the protein CASSLFTSSSYEQYF.

With respect to this clonotype: Sequence at one end of the junction differs from germline and may be a read error. V gene TRBV3-1 combines with J gene TRBJ2-4; TRBD2 aligns across 10 bases. CDR1 is LGHDT and CDR2 is YNNKEL in the germline V gene (reference sequence). The CDR3 is 14 residues long. In DNA, the CDR3 is TGTGCCAGCAGCCCCTCCGCCGCTAGCGGGGGAGGGGACTTC. This translates into CASSPSAASGGGDF.

This clonotype has just a few counts. The chain combines TRBV7-2 with TRBJ2-1; 10 nucleotides line up with TRBD2. The CDR3 runs 15 residues. Trimming removed 3 bases from V and 3 bases from J; junction bases left unmatched: 2. Per the germline V gene, CDR1 is SGHTA and CDR2 is FQGNSA. The CDR3: CASSLGTSVYNEQFF. The CDR3 nucleotides are TGTGCCAGCAGCTTGGGGACTAGCGTCTACAATGAGCAGTTCTTC.

The CDR3 DNA is TGCAGCACGAAGGGACTAGCGGGCGAAACTCAAGAGACCCAGTACTTC. Translation: CSTKGLAGETQETQYF. This chain joins TRBV29-1 and TRBJ2-5; TRBD2 aligns across 12 bases. Per germline, CDR1 SQVTM and CDR2 ANQGSEA. Losses at the gene ends were 8 bases for V and 2 bases for J; bases not matched to a gene: 12. This CDR3 is built from 16 residues.